Below, one T cell receptor (beta chain) is given with its context. The antigen it binds to is not known. Base-call qualities are not available, and no considerably larger clone is one nucleotide away. The germline V gene supplies CDR1 SGHTA and CDR2 FQGNSA. V drops 5 bases and J drops 0 bases, leaving 11 bases in between. The CDR3 covers 15 residues, taking in both the cysteine and the phenylalanine. Just CDR3 DNA is preserved here, 45 bases in frame from base 1. The CDR3 regions of human TCRbeta chains were subjected to immunosequencing. The authors' analysis ran thus. TCRs in the repertoires were compared against a reference library of SARS-CoV-2-specific TCRs that had been generated with the MIRA antigen-specificity platform. Breadth was defined as the fraction of unique TCRs that were SARS-CoV-2-associated. Depth was defined as the fraction of total T cells that were SARS-CoV-2-associated. Each spike-specific TCR was assigned to its reactive spike region and to a CD4 or CD8 class using the MIRA data. Log10-transformed breadth and depth values were compared by one-way ANOVA with Sidak's multiple comparisons tests. The table was pulled from immuneACCESS by TCRdb, which kept in-frame rearrangements only. Such tables lose some clones; where checked, under half of the loss comes from unresolved V genes, and the rest has no known cause. V and J calls and clone size follow that table, whereas D and trimming were derived from the DNA. This sample holds around 140,000 clones; roughly nine tenths were observed only once. Roughly 7.2% of the sample is held by the ten biggest clonotypes.

This sample was taken from a study of T cell responses to AZD1222 COVID-19 vaccine (dated by TCRdb to the early 2020s). Study-level background: Because spike-specific TCR depth and breadth did not differ between the two schedules, AZD1222 recipients who got a second dose at roughly 4 weeks were pooled with those who got a second dose at roughly 12 weeks. A total of 233 trial participants underwent TCR sequencing, of whom under 220 had received two doses of AZD1222 and approximately 25 had received two doses of the MenACWY control vaccine. Trial participants were enrolled by age into subgroups of 18-55, 56-69 and 70-plus years, and about 150, 27 and 61 TCR-sequenced participants, respectively, were included in these subgroups. The investigation overall reported the following: The 56-69-year group was small, and its depth increase did not reach significance, likely because of low power. Conclusions about previously exposed vaccinees were limited because only six AZD1222 recipients were SARS-CoV-2 seropositive at baseline. Reportedly, almost half of the unique spike-specific TCRs recognized epitopes lying outside the regions that are mutated in the B.1.351 and B.1.1.7 variants. A significant rise in spike-specific TCR breadth and depth was observed after two AZD1222 doses relative to day 0 and relative to MenACWY recipients. The vaccine-associated CD4 TCRs covered the entire spike protein, and the dominant responses fell in regions 160-218 and 743-854. Participants were mostly white British and included more females than males, and it was suggested by the authors that clonal diversity may have been underestimated. Because no day 14 peak-response samples were available, the repertoires could be characterized only after the peak T cell response.

The time point label here, explained by the study, means: baseline before first vaccination. Vaccinee samples came from UK trials COV001 and COV002, including a single-blind randomized controlled phase 2/3 trial of AZD1222 (ChAdOx1 nCoV-19) in healthy adults. For TCRbeta chain sequencing, PBMC samples from trial participants were taken at day 0 and at day 28 after the second dose. The receptor was derived from an adult in good health. The chain uses TRBV7-2 and TRBJ1-3, with the identity of the D gene unclear. The material sequenced was peripheral blood, taken on day 0 of AZD1222 vaccination. The DNA reads as follows: TGTGCCAGCAGCCCAACCTCAAGCTCTGGAAACACCATATATTTT. This translates into CASSPTSSSGNTIYF.